This T cell receptor (beta chain) is from a study of blood T cell repertoires in COVID-19. Across the whole study: T cells, B-cell-depleted T cells, or PBMCs supplied cDNA or gDNA.

Sequencing was performed with immunoSEQ multiplex PCR; in TCRdb, only in-frame clones are kept and a portion is missing. Seen here are some 100,000 clones, approximately 90% observed once, and the top ten hold 4.8%. Trimming took off 0 bases at V and 4 bases at J, with 13 bases between the two ends. The CDR3 has 15 amino acids. Germline assignment: CDR1 ENHRY and CDR2 SYGVKD. The source of this sequence is a woman of 80 years or more with active COVID-19. The genes are TRBV10-3 and TRBJ2-7; tentative D call: TRBD2 (6 bases). Input material: peripheral blood. For the CDR3, the DNA is TGTGCCATCAGTGAGTCTGGGGGGTCCTATTACGAGCAGTACTTC. This gives the protein CAISESGGSYYEQYF.